The T cell receptor beta chain described here comes from a study of shared clonotypes between healthy human individuals. Study-wide points: It was anticipated that sequencing depth would influence how many clonotypes donors shared.

Ten immunoSEQ deep assay plates were used to sequence unsorted PBMC DNA. Clones were read by immunoSEQ multiplex PCR, and TCRdb kept only the in-frame ones, dropping some. There are about 470,000 clones in the sample; around 79% occur only once, and roughly 13% lies in the top ten. The CDR3 totals 13 residues. Germline values: CDR1 MDHEN, CDR2 SYDVKM. V was shortened by 6 bases and J by 1 base, with 9 bases between the two germline ends. Concerning this clone: Its antigen is not identified.

The clonotype was recovered from a woman between 40 and 55 years old in good health. Some clones in this sample may be carry-over from other donors' samples. The material sequenced was PBMCs. The chain uses TRBV28 and TRBJ1-1; D is perhaps TRBD1 (5 bases). CDR3 in amino acids: CASSSDRNTEAFF. The CDR3 coding sequence is TGTGCCAGCAGCTCCGACAGGAACACTGAAGCTTTCTTT.